This T cell receptor beta chain is from a study of memory CD4+ T cells and cytomegalovirus serostatus. Single viable CD3+CD4+CD8-CD45RO+ cells were sorted as the memory CD4+ T cells. Profiling relied on immunoSEQ multiplex PCR, and the TCRdb table lists in-frame clones only, not all of them. Counted here are around 40,000 clones, around 79% occurring once; the ten biggest clones make up about 0.79%. General study findings and limits: Of under 200 reported CMV TCRbeta sequences, about 70 were found in memory CD4+ repertoires. Repertoires predicted CMV serostatus with median bootstrapped AUC of about 0.95.

On this clone itself: The antigen remains unidentified.

Germline V gene lookup returns CDR1 SGHVS and CDR2 FNYEAQ. CDR3 length equals 15 residues. Trimming cost V 2 bases and J 2 bases, with 12 bases left between them. V and J are TRBV7-6 and TRBJ1-1; a possible D gene is TRBD1 (5 bases). Specimen: memory CD4+ T cells from blood. This sequence was found in an adult in good health and CMV-seronegative. The chain's CDR3 is CASSLQGRGNTEAFF. The CDR3 nucleotides read TGTGCCAGCAGCTTACAGGGAAGGGGAAACACTGAAGCTTTCTTT.